The 24 T cell receptor beta chains in this list originate from one sample, sequenced in a study of control samples from healthy donors and cancer patients. Data came from immunoSEQ multiplex PCR; TCRdb stores just in-frame clones and leaves some out. The sample contains 150,000 to 200,000 clones, around 88% of which appear only once. What was sequenced was blood. These receptors all come from a young woman in good health.

This clone was found once. This chain links TRBV10-3 with TRBJ1-1, with TRBD1 identical over 9 bases. Germline-derived CDR1 and CDR2 are ENHRY and SYGVKD. This CDR3 is 16 amino acids long. V trimming: 0 bases; J trimming: 8 bases; junction bases outside the gene matches: 10. The CDR3, as DNA: TGTGCCATCAGTGAGTCCATTGGGACAGGGACCAAGGAAGCTTTCTTT. This sequence encodes CAISESIGTGTKEAFF.

The rearrangement joins TRBV11-3 to TRBJ2-1; D is uncertain. This CDR3 contains 13 residues. V lost 1 base and J lost 5, with 6 bases in between. Per germline, CDR1 SGHNT and CDR2 YENEEA. The CDR3 here is CASSLGSNNEQFF. In DNA form, the CDR3 reads TGTGCCAGCAGCTTAGGTTCAAACAATGAGCAGTTCTTC.

This chain links TRBV5-4 with TRBJ2-4; no clear D gene. V lost 4 bases, J lost 5 bases, and 13 bases lay in between. This CDR3 has 14 amino acids. Germline V lookup: CDR1 SGHNT, CDR2 YYREEE (reference sequence). CDR3 sequence reads: CASSGTGQENIQYF. The CDR3, as DNA: TGTGCCAGCAGCGGCACTGGGCAGGAAAACATTCAGTACTTC.

V usage is TRBV19 and J usage is TRBJ1-1, with TRBD1 as a possible D gene (5 bases). The CDR3 is 13 amino acids. V lost 2 bases and J 1 base, leaving 5 bases between the germline ends. Germline V gene data show CDR1 as LNHDA and CDR2 as SQIVND (reference sequence). CDR3 coding DNA: TGTGCCAGTAGTATACAGGGGAACACTGAAGCTTTCTTT. The encoded protein is CASSIQGNTEAFF.

The chain recombines TRBV2 with TRBJ2-3; no firm D call. Trimming left V 8 bases short and J 6 bases short, with 12 bases between. CDR1 and CDR2 (germline): SNHLY, FYNNEI. The CDR3 is 12 amino acids. The CDR3 loop reads CASATRTDTQYF. CDR3 nucleotides: TGTGCCAGCGCAACCCGGACGGATACGCAGTATTTT. The full variable domain, completed using reference TRBV2 and TRBJ2-3, is EPEVTQTPSHQVTQMGQEVILRCVPISNHLYFYWYRQILGQKVEFLVSFYNNEISEKSEIFDDQFSVERPDGSNFTLKIRSTKLEDSAMYFCASATRTDTQYFGPGTRLTVL.

The rearrangement joins TRBV20-1 to TRBJ1-2; D unresolved. The germline V gene has CDR1 DFQATT and CDR2 SNEGSKA (reference sequence). The CDR3 extends over 11 amino acids. Trimming removed 5 bases at V and 2 bases at J, with 6 bases between. This chain's CDR3 is CSAVQNYGYTF. The CDR3, as DNA: TGCAGTGCTGTACAGAACTATGGCTACACCTTC.

This clone was recorded many times. This sequence joins TRBV12-5 and TRBJ1-2; D remains unclear. Trimming cost V 7 bases and J 3 bases, with 18 bases left between them. Germline V gives CDR1 LGHNT, CDR2 FRNRAP. The CDR3 has 15 residues. The CDR3 DNA is TGTGCTAGTGCCATTAGGACTTCCGATGACTATGGCTACACCTTC. Amino acids: CASAIRTSDDYGYTF.

The V gene is TRBV28, the J gene TRBJ1-2; D unclear. The germline CDR1 and CDR2 sequences are MDHEN and SYDVKM. The CDR3 runs to 13 residues. Trimming removed 2 bases from V and 8 bases from J, with 12 bases in between. The CDR3 region has the DNA TGTGCCAGCAGTTTAGAGGAGGCCTACGGCTACACCTTC. As protein: CASSLEEAYGYTF.

V and J are TRBV29-1 and TRBJ2-3; D gene unclear. The CDR3 is 10 amino acids. V lost 4 bases to trimming and J lost 6 bases, with 5 bases between them. Germline loops: CDR1 SQVTM, CDR2 ANQGSEA. The CDR3 sequence: CSVGEDTQYF. The CDR3 bases are TGCAGCGTTGGTGAGGATACGCAGTATTTT.

V gene TRBV4-1 combines with J gene TRBJ2-2, with TRBD2 as a possible D gene (6 bases). This CDR3 is 16 amino acids long. Germline V gene data show CDR1 as MGHRA and CDR2 as YSYEKL. The V end lost 2 bases, the J end lost 5 bases, and 15 bases lay between the germline ends. The CDR3: CASSQRPGLGTGELFF. The CDR3 DNA sequence: TGCGCCAGCAGCCAACGCCCGGGACTGGGGACCGGGGAGCTGTTTTTT.

The rearrangement uses TRBV19 and TRBJ2-7, with TRBD1 matching 8 bases. This CDR3 has 15 amino acids. J lost 3 bases, V lost 5 bases, and 9 bases had no gene match. CDR1 LNHDA and CDR2 SQIVND come from the germline V gene (reference sequence). The CDR3 nucleotides are TGTGCCAGTAGTCCCGGGACAGGCCAACTCTACGAGCAGTACTTC. This codes for CASSPGTGQLYEQYF.

The chain combines TRBV3-1 (or the pseudogene TRBV3-2) with TRBJ1-6, with 8 bases lining up with TRBD1. The CDR3 spans 14 residues. Germline V gives CDR1 LGHDT, CDR2 YNNKEL (reference sequence). V trimming: 6 bases; J trimming: 8 bases; junction bases outside the gene matches: 6. In nucleotides, the CDR3 is TGTGCCAGCAGACCCCCAGGGGGCGATTCACCCCTCCACTTT. The encoded protein is CASRPPGGDSPLHF.

The chain recombines TRBV3-1 (or the pseudogene TRBV3-2) with TRBJ2-7, with a tentative D call TRBD2 (5 bases). This CDR3 has 16 residues. Trimming stripped 1 base from V and 0 bases from J, with 13 bases between. Germline CDR1 reads LGHDT; CDR2 reads YNNKEL (reference sequence). The CDR3 DNA is TGTGCCAGCAGCCAAGGAGCAGCGGTAGCCTCCTACGAGCAGTACTTC. It translates to CASSQGAAVASYEQYF.

The chain employs TRBV7-8 and TRBJ2-3; TRBD2 is a possible D gene (5 bases). The CDR3 has 13 residues. Trimming left V 3 bases short and J 6 bases short, with 10 bases between. CDR1 and CDR2 (germline): SGHVS, FQNEAQ. The CDR3 DNA reads as TGTGCCAGCAGCTTCCCGGGATCGGATACGCAGTATTTT. The encoded protein is CASSFPGSDTQYF.

The chain carries TRBV5-1 and TRBJ2-3; D not resolved. Germline CDR1 is SGHRS and CDR2 is YFSETQ. V lost 0 bases, J lost 9 bases, and 23 bases lay in between. The CDR3 spans 17 residues. The CDR3 here is CASSLGPGRSSLGTQYF. CDR3 DNA: TGCGCCAGCAGCTTGGGGCCCGGGCGGTCGTCTTTGGGAACGCAGTATTTT. The variable domain in full, completed from reference TRBV5-1 and TRBJ2-3, reads KAGVTQTPRYLIKTRGQQVTLSCSPISGHRSVSWYQQTPGQGLQFLFEYFSETQRNKGNFPGRFSGRQFSNSRSEMNVSTLELGDSALYLCASSLGPGRSSLGTQYFGPGTRLTVL.

Only one count was recorded for this clone. The chain couples TRBV5-1 to TRBJ2-3; maybe TRBD1 (5 bases). This CDR3 region has 15 residues. Trimming cost V 3 bases and J 0 bases, with 11 bases left between them. The germline V gene encodes CDR1 SGHRS and CDR2 YFSETQ. The CDR3 DNA sequence: TGCGCCAGCAGCTGGGGCCGCGGTAGCACAGATACGCAGTATTTT. It translates to CASSWGRGSTDTQYF.

The chain couples TRBV11-2 to TRBJ2-3, with 9 bases aligning to TRBD1. Germline V gene data show CDR1 as SGHAT and CDR2 as FQNNGV. The CDR3 is 12 amino acids. V dropped 6 bases and J dropped 9; count of bases not matched to a gene: 4. The CDR3 region is CASRQTGGTQYF. The DNA of the CDR3 is TGTGCCAGCAGACAAACAGGGGGCACGCAGTATTTT.

The chain joins TRBV10-3 to TRBJ2-3, with D unclear. Per germline, CDR1 ENHRY and CDR2 SYGVKD. The V gene lost 8 bases and the J gene lost 5 bases, with 14 bases spanning the gap. CDR3 length equals 13 residues. Here the CDR3 DNA reads TGTGCCATCGAGGTGAGGTATGGAGATACGCAGTATTTT. This gives the protein CAIEVRYGDTQYF.

This clone was seen a single time. The gene calls are TRBV4-2 and TRBJ2-7; D perhaps matches TRBD2 (5 bases). Germline assignment: CDR1 LGHNA and CDR2 YNFKEQ. This CDR3 has 13 amino acids. Trimming stripped 0 bases from V and 6 bases from J, with 9 bases between. CDR3 protein: CASSQDLAFEQYF. CDR3 coding DNA: TGTGCCAGCAGCCAAGACCTAGCCTTCGAGCAGTACTTC.

V is TRBV5-4 and J is TRBJ2-3, with TRBD2 matching 8 bases. V was clipped by 4 bases and J by 5 bases; unmatched bases: 9. CDR1 is SGHNT and CDR2 is YYREEE in the germline V gene (reference sequence). The CDR3 runs to 15 residues. This chain's CDR3 is CASSTGGGQGDTQYF. The DNA of the CDR3 is TGTGCCAGCAGCACCGGGGGGGGGCAGGGAGATACGCAGTATTTT.

The chain carries TRBV5-1 and TRBJ2-1; 13 positions agree with TRBD2. CDR3 length: 16 residues. CDR1 SGHRS and CDR2 YFSETQ come from the germline V gene. V lost 3 bases and J lost 5; bases outside the gene matches: 5. The CDR3 region has the DNA TGCGCCAGCAGCTCCACTAGCGGGGGGGTAGACAATGAGCAGTTCTTC. As protein: CASSSTSGGVDNEQFF.

This chain uses TRBV5-5 with TRBJ2-7; 7 bases align to TRBD1. Germline trimming cut 1 base from V and 0 bases from J; bases unmatched to any gene: 7. The CDR3 extends over 16 amino acids. Germline CDR1 reads SGHKS; CDR2 reads YYEKEE (reference sequence). Here the CDR3 reads CASSLQAGDSSYEQYF. The CDR3 DNA follows: TGTGCCAGCAGCTTGCAAGCCGGGGACAGCTCCTACGAGCAGTACTTC.

Sample share makes this clone medium-sized. This sequence joins TRBV6-5 and TRBJ1-5; the D gene is possibly TRBD1 (6 bases). The germline V and J ends were trimmed by 9 bases and 6 bases, with 6 bases remaining between them. This CDR3 region has 10 residues. CDR1 is MNHEY, CDR2 SVGAGI, per germline. Here the CDR3 reads CARGAQPQHF. In nucleotides, the CDR3 is TGTGCCAGGGGGGCTCAGCCCCAGCATTTT.

The J gene is TRBJ2-2, the V gene TRBV4-2; D gene unclear. From germline, CDR1 is LGHNA and CDR2 YNFKEQ. The CDR3 covers 13 residues. V was trimmed by 0 bases and J by 7 bases, leaving 6 bases between them. The CDR3 DNA follows: TGTGCCAGCAGCCAAGAGTTTGGCGGGGAGCTGTTTTTT. It codes for CASSQEFGGELFF.